This TCR beta chain comes out of a study of vaccination and CD4 T cells after COVID-19. The CDR3 loop spans 17 amino acids. Germline-derived CDR1 and CDR2 are DFQATT and SNEGSKA (reference sequence). The V gene end was trimmed by 5 bases and the J gene end by 2 bases; junction bases not matched to a gene: 7. Treatment here: roughly 10-day PBMC culture with coronavirus spike peptide pools or control peptides (ViraFEST assay). Each well received around 1.8 million PBMCs, cultured with 8 to 10 IU/ml IL-2 and around 9.8 ug/ml peptide pools. General observations from the study: Median counts of SARS-CoV-2-reactive clonotypes increased from roughly 21 to 40; this difference was not significant.

At the Johns Hopkins FTIC core, DNA taken from cultured CD4+ T cells was sequenced by way of the Oncomine TCR Beta short-read assay. TCRdb recomputed calls from the PCR reads with MiXCR, one row per CDR3 protein. The repertoire includes approximately 10,000 distinct CDR3 sequences, approximately 55% of them detected once, and around a third sits in the top ten. On this clonotype itself: Its antigen is as yet unknown.

J is TRBJ2-3 and V is TRBV20-1; TRBD2 matches at 16 bases. The TCR originated in a human donor who had recovered from COVID-19. Material for sequencing was CD4+ T cells from blood, cultured in vitro. This CDR3 reads CSASGTSGGVITDTQYF. The CDR3 DNA is TGCAGTGCTTCCGGGACTAGCGGGGGGGTTATCACAGATACGCAGTATTTT.